The 11 T cell receptor beta chains given below trace back to one sample, sequenced in a study of early T cells in non-severe SARS-CoV-2 infection. TCRdb re-derived calls from the 5' RACE reads in MiXCR, one entry per CDR3 protein. The sample includes approximately 40,000 distinct CDR3 sequences, approximately 6.2% of them seen just once. This specimen consisted of whole blood, obtained at baseline. All receptors derive from an adult who was a healthcare worker with PCR-confirmed SARS-CoV-2 infection or an uninfected control (not recorded which).

This rearrangement joins TRBV20-1 to TRBJ1-1; the D is unclear. The CDR3 sequence is 11 residues long. The germline gives CDR1 DFQATT, CDR2 SNEGSKA (reference sequence). CDR3 nucleotide sequence: TGCAGATTCCTCATTAGAACTGAAGCTTTCTTT. It specifies CRFLIRTEAFF.

The V and J genes are TRBV20-1 and TRBJ1-1; a weak D match, TRBD1 (5 bases). With 2 bases removed from V and 1 base from J, the gap between germline ends came to 8 bases. The germline V gene encodes CDR1 DFQATT and CDR2 SNEGSKA (reference sequence). The CDR3 consists of 13 residues. This CDR3 reads CSARTGQNTEAFF. The CDR3 region has the DNA TGCAGTGCTAGAACGGGGCAGAACACTGAAGCTTTCTTT.

This clonotype was detected a few times. J is TRBJ2-7 and V is TRBV3-1, with a possible D match to TRBD2 (6 bases). The CDR3 has 13 amino acids. Germline V gene sequence: CDR1 LGHDT, CDR2 YNNKEL (reference sequence). Trimming removed 3 bases from V and 7 bases from J, with 13 bases in between. CDR3 sequence reads: CASSQGGRGEQYF. CDR3 nucleotide sequence: TGTGCCAGCAGCCAGGGAGGTCGCGGGGAGCAGTACTTC.

In regard to this clonotype: Since a much larger clone is just one base distant, this may be a read error. The V call is TRBV7-2, the J call TRBJ2-4; tentatively, D is TRBD2 (5 bases). The CDR3 is made up of 15 amino acids. Trimming removed 2 bases at V and 8 bases at J, with 16 bases between. In germline, CDR1 is SGHTA, CDR2 FQGNSA. The chain's CDR3 is CASSLSGTWSDIQYF. The CDR3 DNA reads TGTGCCAGCAGCTTAAGCGGCACCTGGAGTGACATTCAGTACTTC. The variable domain in full, with the rest retrieved from reference TRBV7-2 and TRBJ2-4, is GAGVSQSPSNKVTEKGKDVELRCDPISGHTALYWYRQSLGQGLEFLIYFQGNSAPDKSGLPSDRFSAERTGGSVSTLTIQRTQQEDSAVYLCASSLSGTWSDIQYFGAGTRLSVL.

The chain links TRBV19 to TRBJ2-5; 11 positions match TRBD2. The CDR3 consists of 15 residues. Germline CDR1 is LNHDA and CDR2 is SQIVND (reference sequence). V lost 4 bases and J lost 5; bases outside the gene matches: 6. The CDR3 region has the DNA TGTGCCAGTAGTACCGGGACTAGCGGAGGGGAGACCCAGTACTTC. Its protein is CASSTGTSGGETQYF.

The chain links TRBV6-5 to TRBJ2-5; D gene ambiguous. V dropped 6 bases and J dropped 5 bases, with 10 bases sitting between them. Per germline, CDR1 MNHEY and CDR2 SVGAGI. The CDR3 consists of 12 residues. The CDR3 here is CASSSHGETQYF. CDR3 nucleotides: TGTGCCAGCAGCTCGCATGGGGAGACCCAGTACTTC.

Only a few counts were recorded for this clonotype. The V call is TRBV12-3 or TRBV12-4, the J call TRBJ2-3; D might be TRBD2 (6 bases). CDR3 length equals 19 residues. The V end lost 3 bases, the J end lost 2 bases, and 24 bases lay between the germline ends. The CDR3 reads CASSFAAGLHAHYTDTQYF. The CDR3, as DNA: TGTGCCAGCAGTTTCGCCGCGGGGCTTCACGCGCACTACACAGATACGCAGTATTTT.

V gene TRBV30 combines with J gene TRBJ2-7; 8 nucleotides agree with TRBD2. Germline CDR1 is GTSNPN and CDR2 is SVGIG (reference sequence). The CDR3 has 14 amino acids. V gave up 2 bases and J gave up 3 bases; unmatched junction bases: 6. Here the CDR3 DNA reads TGTGCCTGGAGTCCCGGACTAGCCTTCTACGAGCAGTACTTC. This encodes CAWSPGLAFYEQYF.

In its sample, this clonotype was seen a few times. CDR3 residues: CASTKEGTEAFF. CDR3 nucleotides: TGCGCCAGCACAAAAGAGGGCACTGAAGCTTTCTTT. The V call is TRBV4-1, the J call TRBJ1-1; D is unresolved. With 7 bases removed from V and 4 bases from J, the gap between germline ends came to 10 bases. The CDR3 has 12 residues. The V gene's germline CDR1 is MGHRA and CDR2 YSYEKL.

This chain connects TRBV4-2 to TRBJ1-2; 7 positions match TRBD1. J was trimmed by 2 bases and V by 4 bases; bases with no gene match: 7. The CDR3 has 15 residues. CDR1 and CDR2 from the germline V gene are LGHNA and YNFKEQ. CDR3 sequence reads: CASSPQTGPNYGYTF. The CDR3 DNA follows: TGTGCCAGCAGCCCTCAGACAGGGCCCAACTATGGCTACACCTTC.

V and J are TRBV30 and TRBJ2-1; 12 bases match TRBD2. The CDR3 length is 14 residues. The ends lost 7 bases at V and 6 bases at J; junction bases unmatched: 7. Germline CDR1 reads GTSNPN; CDR2 reads SVGIG (reference sequence). For the CDR3, the DNA is TGTGCCTCCACCCTAGCGGGGGGGATCAATGAGCAGTTCTTC. The encoded protein is CASTLAGGINEQFF.